These 23 T cell receptor beta chains were all obtained from the same sample, sequenced in a study of tumor-infiltrating lymphocytes in primary liver carcinoma. Making TCR beta cDNA involved approximately 510 ng total RNA and a constant-region primer. Libraries for TCR beta were built through three nested multiplex PCR rounds, which together made up a slightly modified ARM-PCR procedure. A C-beta reverse primer and TRBV1-TRBV30 forward primers served in each of the first two PCR rounds, at 10 cycles apiece. TCRdb reprocessed the multiplex PCR reads with MiXCR, giving one entry per CDR3 protein. The sample has fewer than 350,000 distinct CDR3 sequences, roughly 60% seen once. Unsorted whole blood supplied the RNA, and germline DNA was extracted too. Sequencing used peripheral blood. These receptors were obtained from a man between 40 and 49 years old with primary liver carcinoma and hepatitis B virus infection.

This sequence joins TRBV11-1 and TRBJ2-5; D is undetermined. V lost 9 bases and J 4 bases, leaving 9 bases between the germline ends. This CDR3 contains 11 residues. Germline V gene sequence: CDR1 SGHAT, CDR2 FQDESV (reference sequence). The CDR3 loop is CASTWGETQYF. The DNA of the CDR3 is TGTGCCAGTACCTGGGGAGAGACCCAGTACTTC.

As regards this clonotype: One base away lies a much larger clone, so this may be a sequencing read error. The chain links TRBV10-3 to TRBJ2-5; D possibly corresponds to TRBD1 (5 bases). Germline CDR1 and CDR2: ENHRY and SYGVKD. V was pared by 6 bases and J by 4 bases, with 9 bases between. This CDR3 is 12 amino acids long. Here the CDR3 reads CAIRGLVETQYF. As DNA, the CDR3 is TGTGCCATCAGGGGGCTGGTAGAGACCCAGTACTTC.

On this clonotype: A much larger clone differs by one base, so this may be a read error. This sequence joins TRBV4-1 and TRBJ1-1, with unresolved D. V lost 4 bases, J lost 1 base, and 10 bases lay in between. The CDR3 is 14 residues long. Looked up from germline, CDR1 is MGHRA and CDR2 is YSYEKL. The CDR3 coding sequence is TGCGCCAGCAGCCTAACAGTGCGGAACACTGAAGCTTTCTTT. Its translation: CASSLTVRNTEAFF.

With regard to this clonotype: A much larger clone differs from this one at a single base, so this may be a read error. This chain uses TRBV4-1 with TRBJ2-5; possible D gene TRBD2, 6 bases. The germline CDR1 and CDR2 sequences are MGHRA and YSYEKL. The CDR3 sequence is 14 residues long. Trimming cost V 0 bases and J 9 bases, with 14 bases left between them. CDR3 sequence: CASSQDGGDEAQYF. CDR3 DNA sequence: TGCGCCAGCAGCCAAGATGGAGGGGATGAGGCCCAGTACTTC.

A word on this clonotype: This may come from a read error, since a much larger clone is one base off. The chain combines TRBV6-5 with TRBJ2-7; 8 bases match TRBD2. Looked up from germline, CDR1 is MNHEY and CDR2 is SVGAGI. CDR3 length equals 13 residues. The CDR3 sequence: CASAGGRGYEQHF. The CDR3 coding sequence is TGTGCCAGCGCGGGGGGCAGGGGATACGAGCAGCACTTC.

Points on this clonotype: This may stem from a read error, because a much larger clone lies one nucleotide away. The rearrangement joins TRBV6-6 to TRBJ1-1; D ambiguous. Looked up from germline, CDR1 is MNHNY and CDR2 is SVGAGI (reference sequence). The CDR3 totals 13 residues. The CDR3 reads CTSNSGMNTEAFF. The CDR3 DNA is TGTACCAGCAATTCAGGCATGAACACTGAAGCTTTCTTT.

The chain employs TRBV29-1 and TRBJ1-1; the D gene is possibly TRBD1 (5 bases). Germline CDR1 SQVTM, CDR2 ANQGSEA. V lost 3 bases and J 8 bases, leaving 13 bases between the germline ends. The CDR3 length is 12 residues. CDR3 sequence (DNA): TGCAGCGTTGAGGGGGAATGGGGAGAAGCTTTCTTT. Amino acids: CSVEGEWGEAFF.

This clonotype has a single count. A much larger clonotype is one base distant, so this may be a read error. The V gene is TRBV10-3, the J gene TRBJ2-6; D may be TRBD1 or TRBD2 (5 bases each). Germline lookup yields CDR1 ENHRY and CDR2 SYGVKD. The CDR3 has 16 amino acids. The CDR3 DNA is TGTGCCATCGGTGAGAGGGGTTTATCTGGGGCCAACGTCCTGACTTTC. Amino acid sequence: CAIGERGLSGANVLTF.

CDR3 sequence (DNA): TGTGCCAGCAGTGAAGGGAGGGGACATCAGCCCCAGCATTTT. Its protein is CASSEGRGHQPQHF. The genes are TRBV2 and TRBJ1-5, with D maybe TRBD1 (5 bases). The CDR3 covers 14 residues. V lost 1 base, J lost 5 bases, and 9 bases lay in between. Germline V CDR1 and CDR2: SNHLY, FYNNEI.

The chain recombines TRBV28 with TRBJ2-7; maybe TRBD2 (5 bases). Trimming pared 2 bases from V and 0 bases from J, leaving 11 bases between. CDR1 MDHEN and CDR2 SYDVKM come from the germline V gene. This CDR3 contains 15 residues. The CDR3 is CASSLPRTDSYEQYF. CDR3 DNA sequence: TGTGCCAGCAGTTTACCCAGGACTGACTCCTACGAGCAGTACTTC.

In this sample, this clonotype turned up many times. The chain has TRBV12-3 or TRBV12-4 and TRBJ2-5, with 8 bases lining up with TRBD2. V dropped 8 bases and J dropped 7; count of bases not matched to a gene: 9. This CDR3 has 13 residues. The CDR3 sequence: CASLTSVGGTQYF. The CDR3 nucleotides are TGTGCCAGCCTGACTAGCGTGGGGGGGACCCAGTACTTC.

Many counts were recorded for this clonotype. This chain links TRBV7-8 with TRBJ2-7; no reliable D call. Germline V lookup: CDR1 SGHVS, CDR2 FQNEAQ. The CDR3 length is 15 residues. V was pared by 5 bases and J by 1 base, with 15 bases between. The CDR3 bases are TGTGCCAGCAGCCCCTTGGACCAGTTTTCCTACGAGCAGTACTTC. It yields the protein CASSPLDQFSYEQYF. The full variable domain, its missing parts supplied by reference TRBV7-8 and TRBJ2-7, is GAGVSQSPRYKVAKRGQDVALRCDPISGHVSLFWYQQALGQGPEFLTYFQNEAQLDKSGLPSDRFFAERPEGSVSTLKIQRTQQEDSAVYLCASSPLDQFSYEQYFGPGTRLTVT.

The rearrangement uses TRBV2 and TRBJ2-7; D not resolved. CDR3 size: 13 residues. Germline CDR1 reads SNHLY; CDR2 reads FYNNEI. The V end was cut by 6 bases, the J end by 5 bases, with 14 bases between. The CDR3 spells CASRRGPGNEQYF. DNA of the CDR3: TGTGCCAGCAGACGCGGCCCCGGCAACGAGCAGTACTTC.

This clonotype was found a few times. This chain connects TRBV14 to TRBJ2-7; D ambiguous. CDR1 and CDR2 (germline): SGHDN, FVKESK. The CDR3 is 13 residues long. V lost 4 bases and J 4 bases, leaving 11 bases between the germline ends. The CDR3: CASSPTRKYEQYF. The CDR3 nucleotides are TGTGCCAGCAGCCCTACTCGTAAGTACGAGCAGTACTTC.

A note on this clonotype: It may be a read error: a sequence one base away is much more abundant. This chain uses TRBV11-2 with TRBJ1-2, with a possible D match to TRBD1 (6 bases). V lost 3 bases to trimming and J lost 9 bases, with 11 bases between them. The CDR3 consists of 12 residues. Germline CDR1 SGHAT, CDR2 FQNNGV. The CDR3 here is CASSLWGQCYTF. In nucleotides, the CDR3 is TGTGCCAGCAGCTTGTGGGGGCAATGCTACACCTTC. The full variable domain, completed using reference TRBV11-2 and TRBJ1-2, is EAGVAQSPRYKIIEKRQSVAFWCNPISGHATLYWYQQILGQGPKLLIQFQNNGVVDDSQLPKDRFSAERLKGVDSTLKIQPAKLEDSAVYLCASSLWGQCYTFGSGTRLTVV.

As regards this clonotype: A junction end diverges from the germline sequence, so it may reflect a read error. The chain combines TRBV10-3 with TRBJ1-5; D unclear. From germline, CDR1 is ENHRY and CDR2 SYGVKD. The CDR3 contains 15 residues. The CDR3 spells CAIGEVDTSNQPQHF. Here the CDR3 DNA reads TGTGCCATCGGTGAAGTAGATACAAGCAATCAGCCCCAGCATTTT.

As concerns this clonotype: Germline and junction disagree at one end, which may indicate a read error. The chain joins TRBV11-2 to TRBJ2-1; D is uncertain. Germline-derived CDR1 and CDR2 are SGHAT and FQNNGV. The CDR3 is made up of 15 amino acids. The CDR3: CASSPSRSSYNVQFF. The DNA for the CDR3 is TGTGCCAGCAGTCCCTCCCGGAGCTCCTACAATGTGCAGTTCTTC.

Note on this clonotype: A single base separates this from a much larger clone, so it may be a read error. The chain joins TRBV12-3 or TRBV12-4 to TRBJ1-2, with 7 bases fitting TRBD1. The CDR3 sequence is 14 residues long. The CDR3 protein is CASSLGTANYGYIF. The CDR3 bases are TGTGCCAGCAGTTTGGGGACAGCTAACTATGGCTACATCTTC.

This clonotype has more than one count but fewer than ten. The gene calls are TRBV6-2 or TRBV6-3 and TRBJ2-1; TRBD2 agrees at 7 bases. This CDR3 region has 16 residues. Germline V gives CDR1 MNHEY, CDR2 SVGEGT. With V trimmed by 5 bases and J by 2 bases, 9 bases remained unmatched. Written as DNA, the CDR3 is TGTGCCAGCAGTCGACTATGGGCGGGGGCCTACAATGAGCAGTTCTTC. Translating gives CASSRLWAGAYNEQFF.

This clonotype came up a few times. A much bigger clone sits one base away, suggesting this may be a read error. The V and J genes are TRBV10-3 and TRBJ2-1, with D possibly being TRBD1 (6 bases). The length of the CDR3 is 13 residues. Per germline, CDR1 ENHRY and CDR2 SYGVKD. Trimming left V 7 bases short and J 5 bases short, with 12 bases between. The CDR3 region has the DNA TGTGCCATCAATCCAGGGGACCACAATGAGCAGTTCTTC. It translates to CAINPGDHNEQFF.

V gene TRBV5-1 combines with J gene TRBJ2-5; the match to TRBD1 covers 9 bases. The CDR3 spans 13 residues. V lost 4 bases to trimming and J lost 7 bases; unmatched junction nucleotides: 5. CDR1 is SGHRS, CDR2 YFSETQ, per germline. The DNA of the CDR3 is TGCGCCAGCAGCCCGGGACAGGGAGGGACCCAGTACTTC. Its translation is CASSPGQGGTQYF. Complete variable domain (other parts from reference TRBV5-1 and TRBJ2-5): KAGVTQTPRYLIKTRGQQVTLSCSPISGHRSVSWYQQTPGQGLQFLFEYFSETQRNKGNFPGRFSGRQFSNSRSEMNVSTLELGDSALYLCASSPGQGGTQYFGPGTRLLVL.

This clonotype was recorded only once. This sequence may be a read error, since a much larger clone differs from it by one base. CDR3 region: CGVRTGGDEKLFF. The CDR3 DNA reads TGCGGCGTACGGACAGGGGGCGACGAAAAACTGTTTTTT. The chain couples TRBV29-1 to TRBJ1-4; 11 bases align to TRBD1. The CDR3 runs to 13 residues. Germline values: CDR1 SQVTM, CDR2 ANQGSEA. The whole variable domain, remainder taken from reference TRBV29-1 and TRBJ1-4, is SAVISQKPSRDICQRGTSLTIQCQVDSQVTMMFWYRQQPGQSLTLIATANQGSEATYESGFVIDKFPISRPNLTFSTLTVSNMSPEDSSIYLCGVRTGGDEKLFFGSGTQLSVL.

In regard to this clonotype: One end of the junction does not line up with germline, which may come from a read error. The rearrangement joins TRBV6-6 to TRBJ1-3, with unresolved D. The CDR3 sequence is 15 residues long. CDR1 and CDR2 from the germline V gene are MNHNY and SVGAGI (reference sequence). The CDR3 DNA reads TGTGCCAGCAGACAAGTTGGATACTCTGGAAACACCACATATTTT. Translating gives CASRQVGYSGNTTYF.